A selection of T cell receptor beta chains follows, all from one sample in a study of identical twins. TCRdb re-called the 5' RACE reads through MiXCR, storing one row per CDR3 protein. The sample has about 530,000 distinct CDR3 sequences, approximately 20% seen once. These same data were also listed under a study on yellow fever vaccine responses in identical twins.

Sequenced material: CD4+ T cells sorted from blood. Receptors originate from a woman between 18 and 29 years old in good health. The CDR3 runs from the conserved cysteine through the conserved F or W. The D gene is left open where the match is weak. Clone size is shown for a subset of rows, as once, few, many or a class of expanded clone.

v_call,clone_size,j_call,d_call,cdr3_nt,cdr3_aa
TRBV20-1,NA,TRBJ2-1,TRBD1,TGCAGTGCTGGACAGGAGTGGAGAGGGAATGAGCAGTTCTTC,CSAGQEWRGNEQFF
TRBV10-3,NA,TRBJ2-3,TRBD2,TGTGCCATCAGAGGACTAGCGGGATATGATACGCAGTATTTT,CAIRGLAGYDTQYF
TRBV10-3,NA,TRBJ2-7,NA,TGTGCCATCAGTCGGACTGATTCCTACGAGCAGTACTTC,CAISRTDSYEQYF
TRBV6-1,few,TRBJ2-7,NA,TGTGCCAGCAGTGAAGGAGGGCGGGAGCAGTACTTC,CASSEGGREQYF
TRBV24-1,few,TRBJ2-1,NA,TGTGCCACCAGTGATGGCCCCGTCATGGGAGCTGGGGGCCATGAGCAGTTCTTC,CATSDGPVMGAGGHEQFF
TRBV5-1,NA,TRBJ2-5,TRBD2,TGCGCCAGCAGCCCCGGACTAGCGGGACTGGACCAAGAGACCCAGTACTTC,CASSPGLAGLDQETQYF
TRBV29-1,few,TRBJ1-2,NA,TGCAGCGGGGGGGGGTTGCATGGCTACACCTTC,CSGGGLHGYTF
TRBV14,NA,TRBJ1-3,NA,TGTGCCAGCAGCCGTCGGGGGGCCTCTGGAAACACCATATATTTT,CASSRRGASGNTIYF
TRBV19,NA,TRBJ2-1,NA,TGTGCCAGTAGTATAGACATCACCCGAAGGGATGAGCAGTTCTTC,CASSIDITRRDEQFF
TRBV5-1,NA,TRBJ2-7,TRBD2,TGCGCCAGCAGCAGACGAACTAGCGGCCAATCCAGCGAGCAGTACTTC,CASSRRTSGQSSEQYF
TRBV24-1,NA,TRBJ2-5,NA,TGTGCCACCAGTGAATCCAGGGTGAGGGAGACCCAGTACTTC,CATSESRVRETQYF
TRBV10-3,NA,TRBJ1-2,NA,TGTGCCATGGGGAGGGACTATGGCTACACCTTC,CAMGRDYGYTF
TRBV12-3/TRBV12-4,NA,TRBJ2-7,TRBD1,TGTGCCAGCAGTTCCCTGACAGGGCCCCGCTACGAGCAGTACTTC,CASSSLTGPRYEQYF
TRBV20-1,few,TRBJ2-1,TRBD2,TGCAGTGCCACGAACCCGTTAGCGGGAGCTTTCGGCAATGAGCAGTTCTTC,CSATNPLAGAFGNEQFF
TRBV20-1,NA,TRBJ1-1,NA,TGCAGTGCTAGAGAGATTCCCCTTGGGGGTGAAGCTTTCTTT,CSAREIPLGGEAFF
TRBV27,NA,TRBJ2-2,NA,TGTGCCAGCAGTTTGGTCGCCGGACTAACCGGGGAGCTGTTTTTT,CASSLVAGLTGELFF
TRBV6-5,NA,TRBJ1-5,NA,TGTGCCAGCAGTTACTCTTTGGACAGTAATCAGCCCCAGCATTTT,CASSYSLDSNQPQHF
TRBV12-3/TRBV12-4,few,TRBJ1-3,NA,TGTGCCAGCAGTTTACAGGGTTGGACCTCTGGAAACACCATATATTTT,CASSLQGWTSGNTIYF
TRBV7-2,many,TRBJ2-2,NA,TGTGCCAGCAGCATTCAGGGTATCACCGGGGAGCTGTTTTTT,CASSIQGITGELFF
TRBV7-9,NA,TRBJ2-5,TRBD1,TGTGCCCAGGGACAGCAAGAGACCCAGTACTTC,CAQGQQETQYF
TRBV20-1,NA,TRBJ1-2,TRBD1,TGCAGTGCCAAGGACAGGGCTGGCTACACCTTC,CSAKDRAGYTF
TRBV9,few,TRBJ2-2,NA,TGTGCCAGCAGCACAAGACCAGGCGGGGAGCTGTTTTTT,CASSTRPGGELFF
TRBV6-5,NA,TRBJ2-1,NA,TGTGCCAGCAGTTACGGGGGGTTAAAAGATGAGCAGTTCTTC,CASSYGGLKDEQFF
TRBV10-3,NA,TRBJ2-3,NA,TGTGCCATCAGTGGTCGCGGGACGGATACAGATACGCAGTATTTT,CAISGRGTDTDTQYF
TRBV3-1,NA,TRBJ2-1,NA,TGTGCCACCTGCCAAGAGAAACTAGTAGGCAATGAGCAGTTCTTC,CATCQEKLVGNEQFF
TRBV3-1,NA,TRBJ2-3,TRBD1,TGTGCCAGCAGCCTCAGGGGGTTTCAGCGCACAGATACGCAGTATTTT,CASSLRGFQRTDTQYF
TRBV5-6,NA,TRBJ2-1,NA,TGTGCCAGCAGCTTTGGGGGGATGGACAGTTACAATGAGCAGTTCTTC,CASSFGGMDSYNEQFF
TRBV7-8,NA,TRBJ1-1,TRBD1,TGTGCCAGCAGCTTAGTAAAGGGGGCGAGCACTGAAGCTTTCTTT,CASSLVKGASTEAFF
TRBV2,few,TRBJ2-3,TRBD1,TGTGCCAGCAGCCTTCGGACAGGGACCCCAGATACGCAGTATTTT,CASSLRTGTPDTQYF
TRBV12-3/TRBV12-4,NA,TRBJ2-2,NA,TGTGCCAGCAGTTTTGTCACAAACACCGGGGAGCTGTTTTTT,CASSFVTNTGELFF
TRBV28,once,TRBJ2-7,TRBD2,TGTGCCAGCAGTAATCTTAGCGGGACCTACGAGCAGTACTTC,CASSNLSGTYEQYF
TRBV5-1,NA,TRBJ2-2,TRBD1,TGCGCCAGCAGCTCAAGGACAGGTTGGGTGAGGGACACCGGGGAGCTGTTTTTT,CASSSRTGWVRDTGELFF
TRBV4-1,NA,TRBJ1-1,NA,TGCGCCAGCAGCCAAGAGGGGTCCATGAACACTGAAGCTTTCTTT,CASSQEGSMNTEAFF
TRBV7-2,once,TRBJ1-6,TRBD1,TGTGCCAGCAGAGGACAGGGGGGGACACCCCTCCACTTT,CASRGQGGTPLHF
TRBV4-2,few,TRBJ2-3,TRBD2,TGTGCCAGCAGCTTAACGGGAACGGGGGGGCCAGATACGCAGTATTTT,CASSLTGTGGPDTQYF
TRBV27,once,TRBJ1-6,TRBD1,TGTGCCAGCAGTTTCTTTGCGGGACAGCAGAATTCACCCCTCCACTTT,CASSFFAGQQNSPLHF
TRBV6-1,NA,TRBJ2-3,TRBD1,TGTGCCAGCAGCCTGAAGACGACCGGGACAGGGAAGACAGATACGCAGTATTTT,CASSLKTTGTGKTDTQYF